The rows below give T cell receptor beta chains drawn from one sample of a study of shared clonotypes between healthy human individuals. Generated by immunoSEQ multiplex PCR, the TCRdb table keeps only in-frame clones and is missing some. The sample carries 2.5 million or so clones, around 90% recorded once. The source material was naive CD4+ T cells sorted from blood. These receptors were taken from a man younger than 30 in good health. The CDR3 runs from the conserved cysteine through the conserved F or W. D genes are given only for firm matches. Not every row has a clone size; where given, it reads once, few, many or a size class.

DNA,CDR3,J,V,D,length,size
TGTGCCACAGGACAGGGGGCAAGTCAGCCCCAGCATTTT,CATGQGASQPQHF,TRBJ1-5,TRBV10-3,TRBD1,13,.
TGTGCCAGCAGTAAGACAGGGTCCACCGGGGAGCTGTTTTTT,CASSKTGSTGELFF,TRBJ2-2,TRBV6-4,TRBD1,14,.
TGCGCCAGCAGCGAGGCCCGTATGGAGCAGTACTTC,CASSEARMEQYF,TRBJ2-7,TRBV10-2,.,12,.
TGCGCCAGCAGGCCCCAGGGGTCCGGGAATGAAAAACTGTTTTTT,CASRPQGSGNEKLFF,TRBJ1-4,TRBV5-1,.,15,.
TGTGCCAGCAGCAAAATTTGGGGACAAACCCTCGGGAGTGGGTACTTC,CASSKIWGQTLGSGYF,TRBJ2-7,TRBV21-1,.,16,.
TGTGCCAGCAGCTCCTTCGGTAGCACAGATACGCAGTATTTT,CASSSFGSTDTQYF,TRBJ2-3,TRBV5-4,.,14,.
TGTGCCAGCAGCTTAGCTAGGACTAGCACAGATACGCAGTATTTT,CASSLARTSTDTQYF,TRBJ2-3,TRBV11-2,.,15,.
TGTGCCAGCAGCGTAGTCGGGACCCTCCAAGAGACCCAGTACTTC,CASSVVGTLQETQYF,TRBJ2-5,TRBV9,.,15,.
TGTGCCATCAGGGCGGGACAACCGAATTCACCCCTCCACTTT,CAIRAGQPNSPLHF,TRBJ1-6,TRBV10-3,.,14,few
TGTGCCAGCAGTTACGAAGGACAGGGTGGGGAGACCCAGTACTTC,CASSYEGQGGETQYF,TRBJ2-5,TRBV6-5,TRBD1,15,.
TGTGCCAGCAGCCAAGACGGACGGAGTAATGAAAAACTGTTTTTT,CASSQDGRSNEKLFF,TRBJ1-4,TRBV14,.,15,.
TGTGCCAGCTCACAACAGGGCAATCAGCCCCAGCATTTT,CASSQQGNQPQHF,TRBJ1-5,TRBV18,.,13,few
TGTGCCAGCAGCCTACGGGACTCCTACGAGCAGTACTTC,CASSLRDSYEQYF,TRBJ2-7,TRBV7-2,.,13,.
TGTGCCAGCAGTCAGACAGGGGGCAGTCAGCCCCAGCATTTT,CASSQTGGSQPQHF,TRBJ1-5,TRBV6-5,TRBD1,14,few
TGTGCCTGGAGTGCCGGGACAGGGAGGGTCGGGGAGCTGTTTTTT,CAWSAGTGRVGELFF,TRBJ2-2,TRBV30,TRBD1,15,once
TGCGCCAGCAGCTTGGCCTGGACTAGCGTGACCTACGAGCAGTACTTC,CASSLAWTSVTYEQYF,TRBJ2-7,TRBV5-1,TRBD2,16,.
TGTGCCAGCAGTGAGAGACAAACGCAGACCCAGTACTTC,CASSERQTQTQYF,TRBJ2-5,TRBV6-1,.,13,.
TGTGCCAGCAGACAGAGCTATGGCTACACCTTC,CASRQSYGYTF,TRBJ1-2,TRBV2,.,11,.
TGTGCCTGCGGACAAAGGAGCTCCTACGAGCAGTACTTC,CACGQRSSYEQYF,TRBJ2-7,TRBV30,.,13,.
TGTGCCAGCAGCTTAGATCTTCCGGCAGCAACGACTAAAGCTTTCTTT,CASSLDLPAATTKAFF,TRBJ1-1,TRBV7-2,.,16,.
TGTGCCAGCTCACCAGGGGCGGTGGCCAACACTGAAGCTTTCTTT,CASSPGAVANTEAFF,TRBJ1-1,TRBV18,.,15,.
TGTGCCAGCGGTCCGGGACAGGGGACCTACGAGCAGTACTTC,CASGPGQGTYEQYF,TRBJ2-7,TRBV2,TRBD1,14,.
TGTGCCACGAGGACAGACAACTACGAGCAGTACTTC,CATRTDNYEQYF,TRBJ2-7,TRBV2,.,12,.
TGTGCCAGCAGTGGACCGGGGACCAGTGCTGGAAACACCATATATTTT,CASSGPGTSAGNTIYF,TRBJ1-3,TRBV27,.,16,.
TGTGCCAGCAGTGATCTCAGGGGGCTCCTCACAGATACGCAGTATTTT,CASSDLRGLLTDTQYF,TRBJ2-3,TRBV6-1,TRBD1,16,.
TGTGCCAGCTCACCCTCGGGACAGAGTAACTATGGCTACACCTTC,CASSPSGQSNYGYTF,TRBJ1-2,TRBV18,TRBD1,15,.
TGTGCCACTTCGGGGCCCGCAGGTTCCGTTCCGGCTTACGAGCAGTACTTC,CATSGPAGSVPAYEQYF,TRBJ2-7,TRBV27,.,17,.
TGTGCCACCAGCCGGGACAGTAGGGAGACCCAGTACTTC,CATSRDSRETQYF,TRBJ2-5,TRBV15,TRBD1,13,.
TGTGCCAGCAGTTCTGTAGTATCCGAGCAGTACTTC,CASSSVVSEQYF,TRBJ2-7,TRBV7-9,.,12,.
TGTGCCATCAGTGAGTCGAGTGGCTCCTACGAGCAGTACTTC,CAISESSGSYEQYF,TRBJ2-7,TRBV10-3,.,14,few
TGTGCCTGGAGTGAGGGTAGACGTGAGCAGTACTTC,CAWSEGRREQYF,TRBJ2-7,TRBV30,.,12,.
TGCGCCGTCTCTCGGGATGCCCATGAGCAGTTCTTC,CAVSRDAHEQFF,TRBJ2-1,TRBV10-2,.,12,.
TGTGCCAGCAGTTTATTGGGGGAGGGCACAGATACGCAGTATTTT,CASSLLGEGTDTQYF,TRBJ2-3,TRBV27,.,15,.
TGTGCCACCAGCAGAGCGGGATACCAAGAGACCCAGTACTTC,CATSRAGYQETQYF,TRBJ2-5,TRBV15,.,14,.
TGTGCCAGCAGCTTTTATCTGCTTCACAGGGAGACGGGCGAGCAGTACTTC,CASSFYLLHRETGEQYF,TRBJ2-7,TRBV7-9,.,17,once
TGCGCCAGCAGCCCTCTCCCCCCCTTAGCGGTCGGTTCCTACAATGAGCAGTTCTTC,CASSPLPPLAVGSYNEQFF,TRBJ2-1,TRBV5-1,.,19,.
TGTGCCAGCAGCGTAGACCAGGGTAGTTACGAGCAGTACTTC,CASSVDQGSYEQYF,TRBJ2-7,TRBV9,.,14,.
TGTGCCAGCAGTGAAGCGCATGGGGGATCGGGATCACCCCTCCACTTT,CASSEAHGGSGSPLHF,TRBJ1-6,TRBV6-1,.,16,once
TGTGCCAGCAGCCCCCAGCTGAACACCGGGGAGCTGTTTTTT,CASSPQLNTGELFF,TRBJ2-2,TRBV7-3,.,14,.
TGTGCCAGCAGTTTGACAGGTATAGATAATTCACCCCTCCACTTT,CASSLTGIDNSPLHF,TRBJ1-6,TRBV27,.,15,.
TGTGCCTGGAGTAAGATGGCGGGACAGGGAAGGAATCAGCCCCAGCATTTT,CAWSKMAGQGRNQPQHF,TRBJ1-5,TRBV30,TRBD1,17,.
TGTGCCAGCAGCCCGGGTGAACTAGGGGCAGATACGCAGTATTTT,CASSPGELGADTQYF,TRBJ2-3,TRBV7-9,.,15,.